This T cell receptor beta chain was found in a study of blood T cell repertoires in COVID-19. Overall study context: Acute-phase and convalescent COVID-19 samples originated in the United States, Italy and Spain.

This clone has only a few counts. Seattle patients were enrolled during active infection and followed longitudinally. The authors' processing: Scientists estimated how many nucleated cells there were by amplifying reference gene primers. Repertoires were generated with immunoSEQ multiplex PCR, while TCRdb's copy carries only in-frame clones and drops some. The V and J calls and clone size were taken over from that table, and D and trimming were inferred from the DNA. The sample carries about 38,000 clones, approximately 69% recorded once. Germline V gives CDR1 SGHRS, CDR2 YFSETQ. The V segment lost 0 bases and the J segment 0 bases; nucleotides outside the gene matches: 5. This CDR3 spans 16 amino acids.

The sample taken for sequencing was peripheral blood. The receptor comes from a man aged 70-80 years with COVID-19, enrolled during active disease. This sequence joins TRBV5-1 and TRBJ2-7; 8 bases are a match to TRBD1. In DNA, the CDR3 is TGCGCCAGCAGCTTGGGTAATACAGGGGGCTCCTACGAGCAGTACTTC. Translation: CASSLGNTGGSYEQYF.